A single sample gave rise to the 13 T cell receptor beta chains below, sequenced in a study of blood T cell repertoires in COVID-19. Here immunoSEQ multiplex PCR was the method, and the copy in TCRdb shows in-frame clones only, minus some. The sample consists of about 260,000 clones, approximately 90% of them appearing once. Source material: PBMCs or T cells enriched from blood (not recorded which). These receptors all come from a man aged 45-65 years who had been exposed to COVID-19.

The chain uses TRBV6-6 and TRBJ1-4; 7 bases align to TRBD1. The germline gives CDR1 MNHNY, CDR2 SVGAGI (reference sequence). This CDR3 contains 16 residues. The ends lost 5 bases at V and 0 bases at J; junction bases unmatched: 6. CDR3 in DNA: TGTGCCAGCAGTCGACAGGGCTCGGCAACTAATGAAAAACTGTTTTTT. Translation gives CASSRQGSATNEKLFF.

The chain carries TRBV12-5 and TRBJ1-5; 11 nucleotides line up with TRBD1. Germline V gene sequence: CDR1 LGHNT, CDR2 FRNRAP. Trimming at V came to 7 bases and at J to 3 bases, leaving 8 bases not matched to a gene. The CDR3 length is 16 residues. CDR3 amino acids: CASEMGQGVNNQPQHF. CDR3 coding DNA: TGTGCTAGTGAAATGGGACAGGGGGTTAACAATCAGCCCCAGCATTTT.

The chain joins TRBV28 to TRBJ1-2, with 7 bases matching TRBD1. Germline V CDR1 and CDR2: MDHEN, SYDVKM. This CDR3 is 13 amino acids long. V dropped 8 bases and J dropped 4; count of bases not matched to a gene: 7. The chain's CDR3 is CASRRQGGYGYTF. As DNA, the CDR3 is TGTGCCAGCCGAAGACAGGGTGGCTATGGCTACACCTTC.

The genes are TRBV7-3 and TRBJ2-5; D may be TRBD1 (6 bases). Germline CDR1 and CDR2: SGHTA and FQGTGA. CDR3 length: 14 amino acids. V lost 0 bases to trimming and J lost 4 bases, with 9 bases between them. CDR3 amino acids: CASSLTGGRETQYF. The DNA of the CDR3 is TGTGCCAGCAGCTTAACAGGGGGTCGAGAGACCCAGTACTTC.

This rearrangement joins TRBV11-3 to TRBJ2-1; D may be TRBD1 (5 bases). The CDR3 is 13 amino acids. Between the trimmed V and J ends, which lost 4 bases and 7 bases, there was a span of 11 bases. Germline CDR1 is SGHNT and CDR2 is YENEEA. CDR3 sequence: CASSSGSLNEQFF. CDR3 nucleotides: TGTGCCAGCAGCTCAGGGTCTTTAAATGAGCAGTTCTTC.

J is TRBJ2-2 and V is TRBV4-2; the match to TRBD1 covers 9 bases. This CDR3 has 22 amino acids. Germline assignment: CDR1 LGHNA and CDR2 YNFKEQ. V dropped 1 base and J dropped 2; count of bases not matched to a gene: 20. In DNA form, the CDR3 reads TGTGCCAGCAGCCAAGGGATCGGCGGGACAGGGACGGGAATCGGAAACACCGGGGAGCTGTTTTTT. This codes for CASSQGIGGTGTGIGNTGELFF.

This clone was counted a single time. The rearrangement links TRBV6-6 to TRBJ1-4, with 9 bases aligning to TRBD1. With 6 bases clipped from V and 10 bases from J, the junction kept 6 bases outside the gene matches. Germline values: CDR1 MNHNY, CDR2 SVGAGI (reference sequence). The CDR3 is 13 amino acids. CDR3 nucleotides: TGTGCCAGCAGCACGGGGGGACAGGGAAAACTGTTTTTT. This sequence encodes CASSTGGQGKLFF.

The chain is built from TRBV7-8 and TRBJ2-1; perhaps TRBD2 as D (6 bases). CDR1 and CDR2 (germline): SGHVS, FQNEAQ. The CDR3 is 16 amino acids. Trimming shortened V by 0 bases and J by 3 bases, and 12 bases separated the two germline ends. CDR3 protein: CASSLAEGNFYNEQFF. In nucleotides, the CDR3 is TGTGCCAGCAGCTTAGCGGAGGGGAATTTCTACAATGAGCAGTTCTTC. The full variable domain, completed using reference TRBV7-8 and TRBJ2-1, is GAGVSQSPRYKVAKRGQDVALRCDPISGHVSLFWYQQALGQGPEFLTYFQNEAQLDKSGLPSDRFFAERPEGSVSTLKIQRTQQEDSAVYLCASSLAEGNFYNEQFFGPGTRLTVL.

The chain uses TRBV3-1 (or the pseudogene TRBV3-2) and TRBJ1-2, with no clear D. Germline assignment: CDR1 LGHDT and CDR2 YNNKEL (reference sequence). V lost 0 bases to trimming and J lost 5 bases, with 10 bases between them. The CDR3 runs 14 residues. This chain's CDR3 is CASSQDPRSYGYTF. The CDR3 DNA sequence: TGTGCCAGCAGCCAAGACCCCAGGTCGTATGGCTACACCTTC.

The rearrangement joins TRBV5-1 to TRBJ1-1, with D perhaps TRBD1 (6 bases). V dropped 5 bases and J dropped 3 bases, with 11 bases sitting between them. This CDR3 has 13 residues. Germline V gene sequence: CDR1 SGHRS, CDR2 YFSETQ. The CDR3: CASSQQGDTEAFF. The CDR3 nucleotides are TGCGCCAGCAGTCAACAGGGTGACACTGAAGCTTTCTTT. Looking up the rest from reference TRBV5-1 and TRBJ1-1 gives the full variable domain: KAGVTQTPRYLIKTRGQQVTLSCSPISGHRSVSWYQQTPGQGLQFLFEYFSETQRNKGNFPGRFSGRQFSNSRSEMNVSTLELGDSALYLCASSQQGDTEAFFGQGTRLTVV.

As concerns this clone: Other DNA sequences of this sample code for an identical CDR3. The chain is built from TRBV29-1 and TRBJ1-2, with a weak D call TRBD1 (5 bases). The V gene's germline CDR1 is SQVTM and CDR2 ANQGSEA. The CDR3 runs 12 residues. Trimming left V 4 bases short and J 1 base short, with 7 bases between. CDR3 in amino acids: CSVGDSNYGYTF. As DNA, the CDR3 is TGCAGCGTTGGTGACAGTAACTATGGCTACACCTTC.

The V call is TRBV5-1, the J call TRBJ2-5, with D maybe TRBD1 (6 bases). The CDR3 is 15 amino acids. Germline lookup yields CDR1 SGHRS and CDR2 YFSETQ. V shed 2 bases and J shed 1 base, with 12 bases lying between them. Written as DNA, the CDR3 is TGCGCCAGCAGCTTATATCAGGGGCCCCAAGAGACCCAGTACTTC. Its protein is CASSLYQGPQETQYF.

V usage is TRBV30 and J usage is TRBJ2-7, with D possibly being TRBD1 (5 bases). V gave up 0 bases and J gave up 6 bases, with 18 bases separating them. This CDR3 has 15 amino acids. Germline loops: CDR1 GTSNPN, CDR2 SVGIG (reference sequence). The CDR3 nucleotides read TGTGCCTGGAGTGTACAAGGCAACTTCCAGGGCGAGCAGTACGTC. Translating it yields CAWSVQGNFQGEQYV.